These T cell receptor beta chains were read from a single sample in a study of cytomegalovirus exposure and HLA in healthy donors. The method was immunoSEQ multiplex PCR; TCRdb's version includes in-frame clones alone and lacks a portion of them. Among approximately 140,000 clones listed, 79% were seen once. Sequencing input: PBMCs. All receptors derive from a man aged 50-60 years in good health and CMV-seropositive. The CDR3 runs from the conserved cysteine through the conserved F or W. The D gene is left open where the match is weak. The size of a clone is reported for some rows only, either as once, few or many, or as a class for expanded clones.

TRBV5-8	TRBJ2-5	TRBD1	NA	TGTGCCAGCAGCTTGTATACCGGGACAGAACAAGAGACCCAGTACTTC	CASSLYTGTEQETQYF
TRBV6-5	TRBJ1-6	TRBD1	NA	TGTGCCAGCAGTAGGAGGGACAGGGGGAATTCACCCCTCCACTTT	CASSRRDRGNSPLHF
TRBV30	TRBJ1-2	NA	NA	TGTGCCTGGAAGAGAAACTATGGCTACACCTTC	CAWKRNYGYTF
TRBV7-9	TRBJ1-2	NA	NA	TGTTCCAGCAGCCTTGGGGGGGCCCAAGATTTGAGCTATGGCTACACCTTC	CSSSLGGAQDLSYGYTF
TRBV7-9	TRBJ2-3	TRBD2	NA	TGTGCCAGCAGCTGGGGACTAGCGGGGCGCACAGATACGCAGTATTTT	CASSWGLAGRTDTQYF
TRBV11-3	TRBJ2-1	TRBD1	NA	TGTGCCAGCAGCCTCGGACCGGGACAGGGTACGCGGGAGATGAATGAGCAGTTCTTC	CASSLGPGQGTREMNEQFF
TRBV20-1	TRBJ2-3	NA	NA	TGCAGTGCTAGAGATCTTGATACGCAGTATTTT	CSARDLDTQYF
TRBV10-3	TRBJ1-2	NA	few	TGTGCCATTAGGACAAACGAGGCGGATGGCTACACCTTC	CAIRTNEADGYTF
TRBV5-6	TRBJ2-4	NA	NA	TGTGCCAGCAGCTACCCGACAGCCTTAAACATTCAGTACTTC	CASSYPTALNIQYF
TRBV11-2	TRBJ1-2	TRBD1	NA	TGTGCCAGCAGCTTGGGGACAGACACTAACTATGGCTACACCTTC	CASSLGTDTNYGYTF
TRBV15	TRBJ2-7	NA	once	TGTGCCACCAGCAGGGGTAGGGACTCCTACGAGCAGTACTTC	CATSRGRDSYEQYF
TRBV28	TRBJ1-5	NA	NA	TGTGCCGGACGCCAGGGATACAATCAGCCCCAGCATTTT	CAGRQGYNQPQHF
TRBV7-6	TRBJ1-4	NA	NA	TGTGCCAGCAGCTCAAACGGGGGGGAACTGTTTTTT	CASSSNGGELFF
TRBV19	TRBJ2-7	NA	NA	TGTGCCAGTAGTATCGAACGAGGGCATTACGAGCAGTACTTC	CASSIERGHYEQYF
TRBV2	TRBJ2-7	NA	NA	TGTGCCAGCAGTGAACTTAACGGTCGCGAGCAGTACTTC	CASSELNGREQYF
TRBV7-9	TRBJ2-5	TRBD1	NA	TGTGCCAGCAGCTCCCTCAGGGGGACGGTAGGGACCCAGTACTTC	CASSSLRGTVGTQYF
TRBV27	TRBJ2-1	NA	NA	TGTGCCAGCAGCCCCCCGGAGGGATTAAACAATGAGCAGTTCTTC	CASSPPEGLNNEQFF
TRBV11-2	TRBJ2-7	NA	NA	TGTGCCAGCAGCTTAATTGGGATTAAGAGCGGCTCCTACGAGCAGTACTTC	CASSLIGIKSGSYEQYF
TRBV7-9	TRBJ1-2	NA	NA	TGTTCCAGCAGCCCAACCGGCCAGGGGAGCTATGGCTACACCTTC	CSSSPTGQGSYGYTF
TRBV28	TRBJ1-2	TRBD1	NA	TGTGCCAGCAGTGGACAGGGATTAAACTATGGCTACACCTTC	CASSGQGLNYGYTF
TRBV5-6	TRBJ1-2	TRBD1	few	TGTGCCAGCAGCCAAGGGACAGGGATCTATGGCTACACCTTC	CASSQGTGIYGYTF
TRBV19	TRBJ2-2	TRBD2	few	TGTGCCAGTAGACGAGGACTAGCGGGAGTTGCCGGGGAGCTGTTTTTT	CASRRGLAGVAGELFF